This section outlines one T cell receptor beta chain sequence together with its context. What it recognizes is unknown. In the naive CD8 group, cells lacked CD45RO and were positively selected for CCR7, so terminally differentiated effector memory CD45RA+ cells were left out. All participating donors were Caucasian adults from Nashville, Tennessee. This sample is part of a study of shared clonotypes between healthy human individuals. Method: immunoSEQ multiplex PCR; TCRdb's copy keeps in-frame clones and lacks some. The sample yields a few million clones, 90% to 95% seen once. General study points: Naive subsets, compared against memory subsets, generally had larger estimated richness values.

The germline V and J ends were trimmed by 0 bases and 0 bases, with 8 bases remaining between them. This CDR3 spans 15 amino acids. The germline CDR1 and CDR2 sequences are KGHSY and FQNENV. Sequencing input: naive CD8+ T cells from PBMCs. The rearrangement joins TRBV16 to TRBJ1-1; D ambiguous. The receptor was isolated from a man between 18 and 35 years old in good health. Some clones in this sample may be carry-over from other donors' samples. The CDR3 region has the DNA TGTGCCAGCAGCCAATCTCAGCAATTGAACACTGAAGCTTTCTTT. It translates to CASSQSQQLNTEAFF.